This passage covers 16 T cell receptor beta chains from one sample sequenced in a study of CD8+ T cells in alopecia areata. Reverse transcribed after extraction, RNA yielded cDNA as the sequencing template. Here immunoSEQ multiplex PCR was the method, and the copy in TCRdb shows in-frame clones only, minus some. The sample records thousands of clones, under 70% being singletons. Indicated treatment: oral pan-JAK inhibitor, 5-10 mg twice daily. Lesional scalp punch biopsies and peripheral blood came from alopecia areata patients. The sample consisted of skin, taken at week 4, from a patient treated with tofacitinib. Every receptor here comes from a human donor with alopecia areata.

The genes are TRBV9 and TRBJ2-1; 8 nucleotides line up with TRBD2. The CDR3 sequence is 15 residues long. With 4 bases clipped from V and 0 bases from J, the junction kept 3 bases outside the gene matches. CDR1 is SGDLS, CDR2 YYNGEE, per germline. The CDR3 loop is CASSLAGNSYNEQFF. DNA of the CDR3: TGTGCCAGCAGCTTAGCGGGAAACTCCTACAATGAGCAGTTCTTC.

The DNA of the CDR3 is TGTGCCAGCAGTGATGGGAGCGGGAGAGACAACGAGCAGTACTTC. It translates to CASSDGSGRDNEQYF. The chain combines TRBV6-1 with TRBJ2-7; 8 bases match TRBD2. The CDR3 covers 15 residues. Trimming removed 3 bases from V and 5 bases from J; junction bases left unmatched: 9. The germline CDR1 and CDR2 sequences are MNHNS and SASEGT.

This clone was observed a few times. This chain uses TRBV29-1 with TRBJ1-2; no definite D call. Germline CDR1 reads SQVTM; CDR2 reads ANQGSEA. The CDR3 is made up of 14 amino acids. Trimming took 6 bases from V and 2 from J, leaving 16 bases between them. Here the CDR3 DNA reads TGCAGCGTCTACCTCGCAGTGGGGAACTATGGCTACACCTTC. As protein: CSVYLAVGNYGYTF.

The CDR3 here is CASCLVGGLSYEQYF. CDR3 nucleotides: TGTGCCAGCTGTTTGGTGGGGGGCCTTTCCTACGAGCAGTACTTC. This rearrangement joins TRBV7-2 to TRBJ2-7; D tentatively fits TRBD1 or TRBD2 (6 bases each). The ends were cut back, 8 bases at V and 1 base at J, with 18 bases in the middle. The CDR3 contains 15 residues. The germline CDR1 and CDR2 sequences are SGHTA and FQGNSA.

CDR3 sequence reads: CASSLAYGDRIYYNSPLHF. CDR3 DNA sequence: TGCGCCAGCAGCTTGGCGTACGGAGACAGGATATACTATAATTCACCCCTCCACTTT. V is TRBV5-1 and J is TRBJ1-6, with D possibly being TRBD1 (6 bases). Trimming left V 0 bases short and J 3 bases short, with 19 bases between. The CDR3 contains 19 residues. Germline assignment: CDR1 SGHRS and CDR2 YFSETQ.

The chain carries TRBV6-1 and TRBJ2-3; 8 nucleotides match TRBD1. The length of the CDR3 is 14 residues. The trim removed 5 bases at V and 8 bases at J, leaving 9 bases unmatched. Germline loops: CDR1 MNHNS, CDR2 SASEGT. The CDR3 coding sequence is TGTGCCAGCAGTACCTGGGACAGGATAGCTACGCAGTATTTT. Translation: CASSTWDRIATQYF.

The rearrangement uses TRBV11-2 and TRBJ2-5; D possibly uses TRBD1 or TRBD2 (6 bases each). Judging by the DNA end, TRBJ2-7 fits better; the J call may be wrong. From germline, CDR1 is SGHAT and CDR2 FQNNGV. This CDR3 contains 17 residues. DNA for the CDR3: TGTGCCAGCAGCACGGGAGATTGGAGACAGGCCGAGGGCGAGCAGTACTTC. This encodes CASSTGDWRQAEGEQYF.

This clone turned up a few times. The V and J genes are TRBV19 and TRBJ1-5; 8 bases fit TRBD1. Unmatched junction bases numbered 6, after V lost 2 bases and J lost 0 bases. The germline V gene encodes CDR1 LNHDA and CDR2 SQIVND (reference sequence). This CDR3 has 17 residues. The CDR3 is CASSIRDRKNSNQPQHF. The CDR3 coding sequence is TGTGCCAGTAGTATAAGGGACAGGAAAAATAGCAATCAGCCCCAGCATTTT. The complete variable domain, with remaining parts taken from reference TRBV19 and TRBJ1-5, reads DGGITQSPKYLFRKEGQNVTLSCEQNLNHDAMYWYRQDPGQGLRLIYYSQIVNDFQKGDIAEGYSVSREKKESFPLTVTSAQKNPTAFYLCASSIRDRKNSNQPQHFGDGTRLSIL.

The chain is built from TRBV30 and TRBJ2-1; perhaps TRBD2 as D (6 bases). Germline assignment: CDR1 GTSNPN and CDR2 SVGIG (reference sequence). V gave up 0 bases and J gave up 7 bases, with 13 bases separating them. This CDR3 region has 14 residues. The CDR3 DNA sequence: TGTGCCTGGAGTGTATTTCCAGGGAGGAATGAGCAGTTCTTC. Its protein product is CAWSVFPGRNEQFF.

This clone was detected a few times. The chain carries TRBV6-1 and TRBJ2-2; 8 bases match TRBD2. Germline CDR1 MNHNS, CDR2 SASEGT. V dropped 0 bases and J dropped 4; count of bases not matched to a gene: 1. CDR3 length equals 15 residues. The CDR3 loop reads CASSEAGRVTGELFF. CDR3 in DNA: TGTGCCAGCAGTGAAGCCGGGAGGGTCACCGGGGAGCTGTTTTTT.

This clone turned up a few times. The chain joins TRBV6-1 to TRBJ2-1, with D uncertain. The CDR3 length is 14 residues. The germline V and J ends were trimmed by 4 bases and 6 bases, with 13 bases remaining between them. Germline loops: CDR1 MNHNS, CDR2 SASEGT. The CDR3 protein is CASSVWTPFNEQFF. CDR3 coding DNA: TGTGCCAGCAGTGTGTGGACCCCGTTCAATGAGCAGTTCTTC.

The chain combines TRBV2 with TRBJ1-5; D is perhaps TRBD1 (5 bases). V was clipped by 6 bases and J by 0 bases, with 6 bases between them. Germline V gene data show CDR1 as SNHLY and CDR2 as FYNNEI. The CDR3 extends over 13 amino acids. The CDR3 DNA is TGTGCCAGCAGCGGGGGTAGCAATCAGCCCCAGCATTTT. The encoded protein is CASSGGSNQPQHF.

CDR3 in amino acids: CAWRTSTGLAYNEQFF. The CDR3 bases are TGTGCCTGGAGGACCTCGACAGGGTTAGCCTACAATGAGCAGTTCTTC. V is TRBV30 and J is TRBJ2-1; TRBD1 aligns across 7 bases. This CDR3 has 16 amino acids. Germline CDR1 reads GTSNPN; CDR2 reads SVGIG (reference sequence). V was pared by 3 bases and J by 2 bases, with 10 bases of the junction left unmatched.

V and J are TRBV12-5 and TRBJ2-1; D is ambiguous. The CDR3 is 14 residues long. V was cut by 1 base and J by 5 bases, with 9 bases left in between. Germline loops: CDR1 LGHNT, CDR2 FRNRAP. This chain's CDR3 is CASGLAQPNNEQFF. CDR3 DNA sequence: TGTGCTAGTGGTTTGGCACAGCCAAACAATGAGCAGTTCTTC.

The chain carries TRBV6-6 and TRBJ1-2; tentative D call: TRBD1 (5 bases). The CDR3 has 14 residues. Between the trimmed V and J ends, which lost 6 bases and 2 bases, there was a span of 13 bases. The V gene's germline CDR1 is MNHNY and CDR2 SVGAGI (reference sequence). The CDR3 DNA reads as TGTGCCAGCAGCCTCGGGGGTGGGAACTATGGCTACACCTTC. This encodes CASSLGGGNYGYTF.

The chain employs TRBV11-3 and TRBJ2-1; 11 bases map to TRBD2. The germline V gene encodes CDR1 SGHNT and CDR2 YENEEA. This CDR3 has 14 residues. The ends lost 4 bases at V and 9 bases at J; junction bases unmatched: 5. CDR3 protein: CASSSLAGGSEQFF. CDR3 sequence (DNA): TGTGCCAGCAGCTCCCTAGCGGGAGGTAGTGAGCAGTTCTTC. Full variable domain (outside the CDR3, taken from reference TRBV11-3 and TRBJ2-1): EAGVVQSPRYKIIEKKQPVAFWCNPISGHNTLYWYLQNLGQGPELLIRYENEEAVDDSQLPKDRFSAERLKGVDSTLKIQPAELGDSAVYLCASSSLAGGSEQFFGPGTRLTVL.